The present T cell receptor (beta chain) was sequenced within a study of spatial heterogeneity in lung cancer. Overall study context: Alpha-chain detections were consistently fewer than beta-chain detections among the sequences.

Regarding time point: sample taken at primary tumor resection. Whole RNA came from tumor, nontumor lung or frozen PBMC and was sequenced without being sorted. The CDR3 consists of 14 residues. Germline assignment: CDR1 SQVTM and CDR2 ANQGSEA. V lost 2 bases, J lost 4 bases, and 7 bases stayed unmatched. The presence of a unique molecular identifier marked each TCR cDNA molecule. From the 5' RACE reads, TCRdb called clonotypes with MiXCR, one entry per CDR3 protein. Here the sample spans about 90,000 distinct CDR3 sequences, approximately 8.2% being singletons. The sequence derives from a male donor with early-stage non-small cell lung cancer. The V gene is TRBV29-1, the J gene TRBJ2-5; the match to TRBD1 covers 7 bases. The sample consisted of PBMCs, taken at surgery. Here the CDR3 DNA reads TGCAGCGTTGAATGGGGACAGAGGAGAGAGACCCAGTACTTC. Its protein product is CSVEWGQRRETQYF. The full variable domain, rest sourced from reference TRBV29-1 and TRBJ2-5, is SAVISQKPSRDICQRGTSLTIQCQVDSQVTMMFWYRQQPGQSLTLIATANQGSEATYESGFVIDKFPISRPNLTFSTLTVSNMSPEDSSIYLCSVEWGQRRETQYFGPGTRLLVL.